These 21 T cell receptor beta chains came from one sample sequenced in a study of T cell repertoires in ileal Crohn's disease. Method: immunoSEQ multiplex PCR; TCRdb's copy keeps in-frame clones and lacks some. The repertoire includes fewer than 10,000 clones, approximately 82% of them detected once, and approximately 24% sits in the top ten. The sequencing input was ileal tissue. All receptors come from an adult with Crohn's disease.

CDR3 nucleotides: TGTGCCAGCAGACAAACCGGGACAGGGAAAAATGAAAAACTGTTTTTT. Protein product: CASRQTGTGKNEKLFF. The V call is TRBV7-2, the J call TRBJ1-4; 9 bases are shared with TRBD1. The germline CDR1 and CDR2 sequences are SGHTA and FQGNSA. This CDR3 comprises 16 residues. V was pared by 6 bases and J by 5 bases, with 10 bases of the junction left unmatched.

The gene calls are TRBV29-1 and TRBJ1-2; TRBD1 agrees at 8 bases. CDR3 length: 15 residues. Germline V lookup: CDR1 SQVTM, CDR2 ANQGSEA. Unmatched junction bases numbered 10, after V lost 3 bases and J lost 4 bases. The DNA of the CDR3 is TGCAGCGTTGACTATGTGGACAGGGACCCCTATGGCTACACCTTC. Encoded protein: CSVDYVDRDPYGYTF.

This clone showed up just a few times. J is TRBJ2-7 and V is TRBV19, with 9 positions matching TRBD2. The V gene's germline CDR1 is LNHDA and CDR2 SQIVND (reference sequence). Germline trimming cut 3 bases from V and 2 bases from J; bases unmatched to any gene: 5. CDR3 length equals 15 residues. DNA of the CDR3: TGTGCCAGTAGTATCGGCCTAGCGGGAACCTACGAGCAGTACTTC. Encoded protein: CASSIGLAGTYEQYF.

The DNA for the CDR3 is TGTGCCAGCGGGCCGGGACAGGTAAATCAGCCCCAGCATTTT. Translated, it gives CASGPGQVNQPQHF. This chain connects TRBV2 to TRBJ1-5, with 8 bases lining up with TRBD1. J gave up 4 bases and V 8 bases, and 7 bases lay outside the gene matches. This CDR3 spans 14 amino acids. Per the germline V gene, CDR1 is SNHLY and CDR2 is FYNNEI.

The gene calls are TRBV30 and TRBJ2-1, with 7 bases that match TRBD2. The length of the CDR3 is 13 residues. Per the germline V gene, CDR1 is GTSNPN and CDR2 is SVGIG (reference sequence). After removal of 2 bases from V and 9 bases from J, the junction contained 7 bases not matched to a gene. The CDR3 DNA reads TGTGCCTGGAGTTTCGCGGGAGTGCTTGAGCAGTTCTTC. Amino acids: CAWSFAGVLEQFF. Full variable domain (rest looked up from reference TRBV30 and TRBJ2-1): SQTIHQWPATLVQPVGSPLSLECTVEGTSNPNLYWYRQAAGRGLQLLFYSVGIGQISSEVPQNLSASRPQDRQFILSSKKLLLSDSGFYLCAWSFAGVLEQFFGPGTRLTVL.

The J gene is TRBJ2-1, the V gene TRBV5-1; no clear D gene. CDR3 length: 13 amino acids. Germline V gene data show CDR1 as SGHRS and CDR2 as YFSETQ. Trimming left V 0 bases short and J 4 bases short, with 5 bases between. The CDR3 reads CASSLAKYNEQFF. The CDR3 nucleotides are TGCGCCAGCAGCTTGGCTAAGTACAATGAGCAGTTCTTC.

V usage is TRBV4-3 and J usage is TRBJ1-2; TRBD1 aligns across 9 bases. With V trimmed by 1 base and J by 12 bases, 9 bases remained unmatched. CDR1 is LGHNA, CDR2 YSLEER, per germline. The CDR3 is made up of 14 amino acids. The CDR3 bases are TGCGCCAGCAGCCAAGGCCGGGACAGGGAGGGGGACACCTTC. Encoded protein: CASSQGRDREGDTF.

This sequence joins TRBV29-1 and TRBJ2-2, with 9 bases that match TRBD1. The CDR3 totals 13 residues. Per germline, CDR1 SQVTM and CDR2 ANQGSEA. Trimming cost V 8 bases and J 5 bases; bases outside gene matches: 6. As DNA, the CDR3 is TGCAGCATCGGACAGGGGCAGACCGGGGAGCTGTTTTTT. Translated: CSIGQGQTGELFF.

The rearrangement links TRBV2 to TRBJ1-1, with TRBD1 matching 7 bases. Germline V lookup: CDR1 SNHLY, CDR2 FYNNEI. The V segment lost 7 bases and the J segment 1 base; nucleotides outside the gene matches: 9. The CDR3 spans 15 residues. The DNA for the CDR3 is TGTGCCAGCATATGGGACAGCATCCCGAACACTGAAGCTTTCTTT. Residues: CASIWDSIPNTEAFF.

The genes are TRBV7-2 and TRBJ1-5, with a weak D call TRBD1 (5 bases). Germline CDR1 and CDR2: SGHTA and FQGNSA. Trimming removed 1 base from V and 6 bases from J, with 13 bases in between. The CDR3 covers 15 residues. Here the CDR3 DNA reads TGTGCCAGCAGCTTAGTAGTGTCAGGGCTTCAGCCCCAGCATTTT. This codes for CASSLVVSGLQPQHF.

The chain employs TRBV29-1 and TRBJ2-3; no clear D gene. The germline V gene encodes CDR1 SQVTM and CDR2 ANQGSEA. V lost 3 bases and J lost 10, with 11 bases in between. The CDR3 contains 11 residues. In DNA, the CDR3 is TGCAGCGTTGATGCGAGGCGATCGCAGTATTTT. It translates to CSVDARRSQYF.

The chain has TRBV5-6 and TRBJ1-4, with 8 bases matching TRBD1. Germline CDR1 reads SGHDT; CDR2 reads YYEEEE. The CDR3 is made up of 16 amino acids. Trimming removed 0 bases from V and 8 bases from J; junction bases left unmatched: 9. Here the CDR3 DNA reads TGTGCCAGCAGCTTGGAACCCCAGGGGGCAGAAGAAAAACTGTTTTTT. Its translation is CASSLEPQGAEEKLFF.

The CDR3 bases are TGTGCCATCGCGACAGCTCAATACGAGCAGTACTTC. Protein product: CAIATAQYEQYF. The genes are TRBV10-3 and TRBJ2-7; D is possibly TRBD1 (5 bases). In germline, CDR1 is ENHRY, CDR2 SYGVKD. V was trimmed by 8 bases and J by 4 bases, leaving 12 bases between them. The CDR3 sequence is 12 residues long.

The V and J genes are TRBV28 and TRBJ2-3; possibly TRBD2 for D (6 bases). The CDR3 extends over 16 amino acids. CDR1 and CDR2 (germline): MDHEN, SYDVKM. V was shortened by 6 bases and J by 1 base, with 17 bases between the two germline ends. For the CDR3, the DNA is TGTGCCAGCAGGACCCATTGGGGCGGGGGCACAGATACGCAGTATTTT. The encoded protein is CASRTHWGGGTDTQYF.

The V call is TRBV4-2, the J call TRBJ1-1; 8 bases agree with TRBD1. This CDR3 comprises 14 residues. Per germline, CDR1 LGHNA and CDR2 YNFKEQ. V gave up 10 bases and J gave up 3 bases; unmatched junction bases: 10. This CDR3 is CATRTGMEDTEAFF. CDR3 coding DNA: TGTGCCACACGGACAGGGATGGAAGACACTGAAGCTTTCTTT.

The V and J genes are TRBV28 and TRBJ2-3; 7 nucleotides align to TRBD1. The CDR3 length is 16 residues. The ends lost 2 bases at V and 5 bases at J; junction bases unmatched: 10. The germline gives CDR1 MDHEN, CDR2 SYDVKM. CDR3 bases: TGTGCCAGCAGTTTAGGCCTTACAGGGGTGAAAGATACGCAGTATTTT. The encoded protein is CASSLGLTGVKDTQYF.

This clone was observed a few times. The rearrangement links TRBV6-1 to TRBJ1-5; D remains ambiguous. Looked up from germline, CDR1 is MNHNS and CDR2 is SASEGT. The V end was cut by 5 bases, the J end by 3 bases, with 5 bases between. This CDR3 contains 12 residues. The chain's CDR3 is CASSYVNQPQHF. CDR3 DNA: TGTGCCAGCAGTTATGTCAATCAGCCCCAGCATTTT.

This rearrangement joins TRBV7-2 to TRBJ2-2, with D possibly TRBD2 on 5 matching bases. The CDR3 is 14 amino acids. CDR1 and CDR2 (germline): SGHTA, FQGNSA. V was cut by 6 bases and J by 3 bases, with 11 bases left in between. In nucleotides, the CDR3 is TGTGCCAGCAGTCAGGACTCTTACACCGGGGAGCTGTTTTTT. This codes for CASSQDSYTGELFF.

The rearrangement joins TRBV28 to TRBJ1-2; weak D call: TRBD1 (5 bases). From germline, CDR1 is MDHEN and CDR2 SYDVKM. The CDR3 is made up of 16 amino acids. V dropped 5 bases and J dropped 8 bases, with 24 bases sitting between them. The CDR3 DNA is TGTGCCAGCAGTCCAATAAGGGCGGGGAGGCGGGACGGCTACACCTTC. This sequence encodes CASSPIRAGRRDGYTF.

The rearrangement joins TRBV5-1 to TRBJ1-1; D gene ambiguous. Germline V gene lookup returns CDR1 SGHRS and CDR2 YFSETQ. V was clipped by 0 bases and J by 5 bases, with 11 bases between them. The CDR3 covers 14 residues. The CDR3 DNA reads as TGCGCCAGCAGCTTGGCGGCGGGTTGGACTGAAGCTTTCTTT. This encodes CASSLAAGWTEAFF. The variable domain in full, with the rest retrieved from reference TRBV5-1 and TRBJ1-1, is KAGVTQTPRYLIKTRGQQVTLSCSPISGHRSVSWYQQTPGQGLQFLFEYFSETQRNKGNFPGRFSGRQFSNSRSEMNVSTLELGDSALYLCASSLAAGWTEAFFGQGTRLTVV.

J is TRBJ2-3 and V is TRBV11-2, with D possibly TRBD2 on 5 matching bases. V was clipped by 5 bases and J by 8 bases, with 17 bases between them. From germline, CDR1 is SGHAT and CDR2 FQNNGV. The CDR3 totals 14 residues. CDR3 protein: CASSESVGRGTQYF. The DNA for the CDR3 is TGTGCCAGCAGCGAGAGCGTGGGCCGGGGTACGCAGTATTTT.